These T cell receptor beta chains were read from a single sample in a study of regulatory T cells in long-lasting Graves disease. TCRdb re-derived calls from the multiplex PCR reads in MiXCR, one entry per CDR3 protein. The sample includes over 350,000 distinct CDR3 sequences, about 15% of them seen just once. These same data were also listed under a study on T cells in Graves' hyperthyroidism and ophthalmopathy.

This specimen consisted of peripheral blood mononuclear cells (PBMCs), obtained at new diagnosis, from a patient treated with antithyroid drugs. The receptors were sampled from a woman aged 40 to 50 with Graves disease. CDR3s include the opening cysteine and the closing phenylalanine or tryptophan. Fields, in order: D gene, clone size, J gene, V gene, CDR3 DNA, CDR3 protein. D genes are given only for firm matches. For some rows the clone size is stated as once, few or many, or as a class when expanded; others skip it.

.,many,TRBJ2-5,TRBV27,TGTGCCAGCAGTAAGGACCGCCGGGAGACCCAGTACTTC,CASSKDRRETQYF
.,many,TRBJ2-3,TRBV7-3,TGTGCCAGCAGCTTAAGAGGGCTAGTGACCGATACGCAGTATTTT,CASSLRGLVTDTQYF
.,.,TRBJ2-7,TRBV29-1,TGCAGCGTTGATTCGGAACAGCTTGGCTCCGAGCAGTACTTC,CSVDSEQLGSEQYF
TRBD1,many,TRBJ1-5,TRBV30,TGTGCCTCCGCAGGGGGCTGGGGTCAGCCCCAGCATTTT,CASAGGWGQPQHF
.,.,TRBJ1-2,TRBV5-4,TGTGCCAGCAAAACGACAGAGAGGCGTTTGGGCTACACCTTC,CASKTTERRLGYTF
.,few,TRBJ2-1,TRBV20-1,TGCAGTGCTCTTCCTAGTGGAGGGCCTGAAAACAATGAGCAGTTCTTC,CSALPSGGPENNEQFF
TRBD2,few,TRBJ2-1,TRBV2,TGTGCCAGCAGCTCCCGACTAGCGGTCAATGAGCAGTTCTTC,CASSSRLAVNEQFF
.,many,TRBJ2-7,TRBV11-3,TGTGCCAGCAGCACTGACAGCTATGCCTACGAGCAGTACTTC,CASSTDSYAYEQYF
TRBD1,.,TRBJ2-1,TRBV9,TGTGCCAGCAGCGTAGGGGGACAGGCCCACAATGAGCAGTTCTTC,CASSVGGQAHNEQFF
.,many,TRBJ1-3,TRBV28,TGTGCCAGCAGTTTACCCGGACAGTCTCCGGGAAACACCATATATTTT,CASSLPGQSPGNTIYF
TRBD1,many,TRBJ2-7,TRBV7-3,TGTGCCAGCAGCGTATCCGGGACAGGGGCCTACGAGCAGTACTTC,CASSVSGTGAYEQYF
.,few,TRBJ1-1,TRBV20-1,TGCAGTGCTAGAGATCGGAAGGCAGATGAAGCTTTCTTT,CSARDRKADEAFF
TRBD1,.,TRBJ1-1,TRBV7-8,TGTGCCAGCAGCTTAATCCGGGACAGGGCCACTGAAGATTTCTTT,CASSLIRDRATEDFF
TRBD1,many,TRBJ1-2,TRBV19,TGTGCCAGTAGTAAGGGGACAGCTAACTATGGCTACACCTTC,CASSKGTANYGYTF
.,.,TRBJ2-1,TRBV5-1,TGCGCCAGCAGCAGGCAGGGCCCCCGAAACAATGAGCAGTTCTTC,CASSRQGPRNNEQFF
.,.,TRBJ2-7,TRBV29-1,TGCAGCGTTGAACAGAAGGGTCTTGGGAACGAGCAGTACTTC,CSVEQKGLGNEQYF
.,.,TRBJ2-3,TRBV4-2,TGTGCCAGCAGCCAAGAGGGCACCACCCAAAGGGCAGATACGCAGTATTTT,CASSQEGTTQRADTQYF
.,many,TRBJ2-1,TRBV7-2,TGTGCCAGCAGCTTAGACAGGGACAATGAGCAGTTCTTC,CASSLDRDNEQFF
TRBD1,many,TRBJ1-5,TRBV29-1,TGCAGCGTTGCCCTCGGGACAGGGAACAATCAGCCCCAGCATTTT,CSVALGTGNNQPQHF
.,many,TRBJ1-6,TRBV2,TGTGCCAGCAGCGGTCAGACAGACAATTCACCCCTCCACTTT,CASSGQTDNSPLHF
TRBD1,few,TRBJ2-1,TRBV7-6,TGTGCCAGCAGCCTACCCTGGGACAGGGGGAATGAGCAGTTCTTC,CASSLPWDRGNEQFF
TRBD2,.,TRBJ2-1,TRBV20-1,TGCAGTGCTAGGGAAGCGGGGAGGTACAATGAGCAGTTCTTC,CSAREAGRYNEQFF
.,many,TRBJ2-1,TRBV6-1,TGTGCCAGCAGTAGAGGACTATCCAATGAGCAGTTCTTC,CASSRGLSNEQFF
.,many,TRBJ1-2,TRBV2,TGTGCCAGCAGTGATCCGCTACAAGGAGGACAGCCTAACTATGGCTACACCTTC,CASSDPLQGGQPNYGYTF
TRBD2,.,TRBJ2-3,TRBV15,TGTGCCACCAGCAGAGCCCCAGCGGGGGGAGGCACAGATACGCAGTATTTT,CATSRAPAGGGTDTQYF
.,.,TRBJ2-7,TRBV19,TGTGCCAGTAGTATAGGGGGGGTCGACTCCTACGAGCAGTACTTC,CASSIGGVDSYEQYF
TRBD2,.,TRBJ2-7,TRBV7-9,TGTGCCAGCAGCTTAGCAACTAGCGTAATCGAGCAGTACTTC,CASSLATSVIEQYF
TRBD1,many,TRBJ1-4,TRBV11-2,TGTGCCAGCAGCCCCGGACAGGCAACTAATGAAAAACTGTTTTTT,CASSPGQATNEKLFF
.,many,TRBJ2-5,TRBV24-1,TGTGCCACCAGTGGCCCCTCCGAGAGGGAGACCCAGTACTTC,CATSGPSERETQYF
.,.,TRBJ2-5,TRBV29-1,TGCAGCGTTGAAGACAGGTTAGCAGGGATGGAGGAGACCCAGTACTTC,CSVEDRLAGMEETQYF
.,many,TRBJ2-1,TRBV6-2/TRBV6-3,TGTGCCAGCGGTCACAAAGAGGCCTACAATGAGCAGTTCTTC,CASGHKEAYNEQFF
TRBD1,many,TRBJ1-1,TRBV29-1,TGCAGCGTTGCGACAGGGGCGAACACTGAAGCTTTCTTT,CSVATGANTEAFF